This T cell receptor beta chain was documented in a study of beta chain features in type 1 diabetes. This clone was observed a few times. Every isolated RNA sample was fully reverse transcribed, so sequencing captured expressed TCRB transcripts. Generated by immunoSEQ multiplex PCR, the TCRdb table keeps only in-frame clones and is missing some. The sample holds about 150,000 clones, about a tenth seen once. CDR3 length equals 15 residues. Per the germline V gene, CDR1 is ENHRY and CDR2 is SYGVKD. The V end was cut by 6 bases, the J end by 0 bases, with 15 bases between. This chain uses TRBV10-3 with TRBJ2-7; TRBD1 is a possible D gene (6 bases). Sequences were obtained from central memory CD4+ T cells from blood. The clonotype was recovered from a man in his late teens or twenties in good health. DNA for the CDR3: TGTGCCATCAGACCAGGACAGCTCGGCTCCTACGAGCAGTACTTC. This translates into CAIRPGQLGSYEQYF.